A selection of T cell receptor beta chains follows, all from one sample in a study of blood T cell repertoires in COVID-19. TCRdb keeps only in-frame clones here, not all; method: immunoSEQ multiplex PCR. Of 84,000 or so clones in the sample, 70% to 90% were seen once. The specimen was peripheral blood. The receptors come from a man older than 75 with active or convalescent COVID-19. CDR3s include the opening cysteine and the closing phenylalanine or tryptophan. Fields, in order: clone size, J gene, V gene, D gene, CDR3 protein, CDR3 DNA. D genes are given only for firm matches. Some rows have no size entry. The others give once, few or many, or a class for an expanded clone.

abundance: .
j_gene: TRBJ2-3
v_gene: TRBV29-1
d_gene: .
CDR3aa: CSDLPTDTQYF
CDR3nt: TGCAGCGATCTACCGACAGATACGCAGTATTTT

abundance: .
j_gene: TRBJ1-5
v_gene: TRBV6-5
d_gene: .
CDR3aa: CASADSSYQPQHF
CDR3nt: TGTGCCAGCGCGGACAGCTCCTATCAGCCCCAGCATTTT

abundance: .
j_gene: TRBJ1-2
v_gene: TRBV5-4
d_gene: .
CDR3aa: CASSLDRQGGNGYTF
CDR3nt: TGTGCCAGCAGCTTGGATCGGCAGGGCGGTAATGGCTACACCTTC

abundance: .
j_gene: TRBJ2-2
v_gene: TRBV19
d_gene: TRBD1
CDR3aa: CASSTTGDTGELFF
CDR3nt: TGTGCCAGTAGTACGACAGGGGACACCGGGGAGCTGTTTTTT

abundance: .
j_gene: TRBJ1-3
v_gene: TRBV28
d_gene: .
CDR3aa: CASSWAGSRNTIYF
CDR3nt: TGTGCCAGCAGTTGGGCAGGGTCGAGAAACACCATATATTTT

abundance: .
j_gene: TRBJ1-4
v_gene: TRBV5-1
d_gene: .
CDR3aa: CASSLAGLTNEKLFF
CDR3nt: TGCGCCAGCAGCTTGGCAGGGTTAACTAATGAAAAACTGTTTTTT

abundance: .
j_gene: TRBJ2-5
v_gene: TRBV11-2
d_gene: .
CDR3aa: CASSFYGGHVQETQYF
CDR3nt: TGTGCCAGCAGCTTTTACGGCGGCCACGTCCAAGAGACCCAGTACTTC

abundance: .
j_gene: TRBJ2-5
v_gene: TRBV11-3
d_gene: .
CDR3aa: CASQLAYF
CDR3nt: TGTGCCAGCCAACTAGCGTACTTC

abundance: .
j_gene: TRBJ1-2
v_gene: TRBV29-1
d_gene: .
CDR3aa: CSVPGTMVLGYGYTF
CDR3nt: TGCAGCGTTCCAGGGACTATGGTTCTAGGCTATGGCTACACCTTC

abundance: .
j_gene: TRBJ2-1
v_gene: TRBV19
d_gene: .
CDR3aa: CASSIPDRRNYNEQFF
CDR3nt: TGTGCCAGTAGTATCCCCGACAGGAGAAATTACAATGAGCAGTTCTTC

abundance: few
j_gene: TRBJ1-1
v_gene: TRBV27
d_gene: .
CDR3aa: CASSPSVNTEAFF
CDR3nt: TGTGCCAGCAGTCCTTCAGTGAACACTGAAGCTTTCTTT

abundance: .
j_gene: TRBJ2-1
v_gene: TRBV19
d_gene: TRBD1
CDR3aa: CASSLGQGGYLMQFF
CDR3nt: TGTGCCAGTAGTCTGGGACAGGGGGGTTATTTAATGCAGTTCTTC

abundance: few
j_gene: TRBJ2-5
v_gene: TRBV5-4
d_gene: .
CDR3aa: CASSAKQGGETQYF
CDR3nt: TGTGCCAGCAGCGCTAAACAGGGCGGAGAGACCCAGTACTTC

abundance: .
j_gene: TRBJ2-5
v_gene: TRBV10-3
d_gene: .
CDR3aa: CAISEGPGWTQYF
CDR3nt: TGTGCCATCAGTGAGGGCCCGGGGTGGACCCAGTACTTC

abundance: .
j_gene: TRBJ1-1
v_gene: TRBV5-4
d_gene: .
CDR3aa: CASSWKGGNTEAFF
CDR3nt: TGTGCCAGCAGCTGGAAAGGGGGGAACACTGAAGCTTTCTTT

abundance: .
j_gene: TRBJ2-2
v_gene: TRBV6-5
d_gene: TRBD1
CDR3aa: CASRDRINTGELFF
CDR3nt: TGTGCCAGCAGGGACAGGATTAACACCGGGGAGCTGTTTTTT

abundance: .
j_gene: TRBJ2-5
v_gene: TRBV5-1
d_gene: .
CDR3aa: CASSLGQGSVGETQYF
CDR3nt: TGCGCCAGCAGCTTAGGGCAGGGGTCCGTAGGAGAGACCCAGTACTTC

abundance: once
j_gene: TRBJ1-2
v_gene: TRBV28
d_gene: TRBD1
CDR3aa: CASSLGQGAYGYTF
CDR3nt: TGTGCCAGCAGCCTTGGACAGGGGGCTTATGGCTACACCTTC

abundance: .
j_gene: TRBJ1-5
v_gene: TRBV19
d_gene: .
CDR3aa: CASSMGRGHNQPQHF
CDR3nt: TGTGCCAGTAGTATGGGCAGGGGACACAATCAGCCCCAGCATTTT

abundance: .
j_gene: TRBJ1-2
v_gene: TRBV19
d_gene: .
CDR3aa: CASRISDNNYGYTF
CDR3nt: TGTGCCAGTAGGATCTCGGACAATAACTATGGCTACACCTTC

abundance: .
j_gene: TRBJ2-3
v_gene: TRBV5-1
d_gene: TRBD1
CDR3aa: CASSKNRGDTQYF
CDR3nt: TGCGCCAGCAGCAAGAACAGGGGCGATACGCAGTATTTT

abundance: few
j_gene: TRBJ2-1
v_gene: TRBV5-5
d_gene: TRBD1
CDR3aa: CASSSRPGQTVSYNEQFF
CDR3nt: TGTGCCAGCAGCTCGCGCCCGGGACAGACTGTCTCCTACAATGAGCAGTTCTTC

abundance: .
j_gene: TRBJ2-3
v_gene: TRBV4-1
d_gene: .
CDR3aa: CASSRDSRTDTQYF
CDR3nt: TGCGCCAGCAGCCGGGACTCCAGAACAGATACGCAGTATTTT

abundance: .
j_gene: TRBJ1-5
v_gene: TRBV5-7
d_gene: TRBD1
CDR3aa: CASSSRETGSYSNQPQHF
CDR3nt: TGTGCCAGCAGCTCCAGGGAGACAGGGAGCTATAGCAATCAGCCCCAGCATTTT

abundance: .
j_gene: TRBJ2-1
v_gene: TRBV19
d_gene: TRBD2
CDR3aa: CASTTQIAGGPHEQFF
CDR3nt: TGTGCCAGTACCACTCAAATAGCGGGAGGGCCCCATGAGCAGTTCTTC

abundance: .
j_gene: TRBJ1-4
v_gene: TRBV19
d_gene: .
CDR3aa: CASSPTETTNEKLFF
CDR3nt: TGTGCCAGTAGTCCCACGGAGACAACTAATGAAAAACTGTTTTTT

abundance: .
j_gene: TRBJ2-3
v_gene: TRBV7-2
d_gene: TRBD2
CDR3aa: CASSLGTSVDTQYF
CDR3nt: TGTGCCAGCAGCTTAGGTACTAGCGTGGATACGCAGTATTTT

abundance: .
j_gene: TRBJ1-4
v_gene: TRBV27
d_gene: .
CDR3aa: CASSFFGGSEKLFF
CDR3nt: TGTGCCAGCAGTTTTTTCGGTGGTAGTGAAAAACTGTTTTTT

abundance: once
j_gene: TRBJ2-3
v_gene: TRBV7-2
d_gene: TRBD2
CDR3aa: CASSTALLAYSTDTQYF
CDR3nt: TGTGCCAGCAGCACCGCCCTACTAGCGTATAGCACAGATACGCAGTATTTT

abundance: few
j_gene: TRBJ1-4
v_gene: TRBV19
d_gene: TRBD1
CDR3aa: CASSTQGARMFF
CDR3nt: TGTGCCAGTTCTACGCAGGGGGCGCGTATGTTTTTT

abundance: .
j_gene: TRBJ1-1
v_gene: TRBV25-1
d_gene: TRBD1
CDR3aa: CASRDRLNTEAFF
CDR3nt: TGTGCCAGCAGGGACAGGCTGAACACTGAAGCTTTCTTT

abundance: .
j_gene: TRBJ1-1
v_gene: TRBV19
d_gene: TRBD1
CDR3aa: CASREQGGDTEAFF
CDR3nt: TGTGCCAGTAGAGAACAGGGGGGGGACACTGAAGCTTTCTTT

abundance: .
j_gene: TRBJ1-2
v_gene: TRBV28
d_gene: .
CDR3aa: CASRFDSPPWGYTF
CDR3nt: TGTGCCAGCAGGTTCGACAGCCCTCCGTGGGGCTACACCTTC

abundance: .
j_gene: TRBJ2-5
v_gene: TRBV19
d_gene: TRBD2
CDR3aa: CASRVSGSSGETQYF
CDR3nt: TGTGCCAGTAGGGTTAGCGGGAGTTCCGGAGAGACCCAGTACTTC

abundance: .
j_gene: TRBJ1-3
v_gene: TRBV5-1
d_gene: .
CDR3aa: CASSLAGSSGNTIYF
CDR3nt: TGCGCCAGCAGCTTGGCGGGGAGCTCTGGAAACACCATATATTTT

abundance: .
j_gene: TRBJ2-1
v_gene: TRBV7-9
d_gene: TRBD2
CDR3aa: CASSSLRGAYNEQFF
CDR3nt: TGTGCCAGCAGCTCCCTCCGGGGGGCCTACAATGAGCAGTTCTTC

abundance: .
j_gene: TRBJ2-3
v_gene: TRBV5-1
d_gene: TRBD2
CDR3aa: CASSVLAGEADTQYF
CDR3nt: TGCGCCAGCAGCGTTCTAGCGGGGGAGGCAGATACGCAGTATTTT

abundance: .
j_gene: TRBJ1-4
v_gene: TRBV6-5
d_gene: .
CDR3aa: CASSSTAVGEKLFF
CDR3nt: TGTGCCAGCAGCTCGACAGCCGTTGGGGAAAAACTGTTTTTT

abundance: .
j_gene: TRBJ1-1
v_gene: TRBV19
d_gene: .
CDR3aa: CASSSGQLNTEAFF
CDR3nt: TGTGCCAGTAGCTCCGGACAGCTAAACACTGAAGCTTTCTTT

abundance: .
j_gene: TRBJ1-1
v_gene: TRBV2
d_gene: .
CDR3aa: CASSGTGGSYTEAFF
CDR3nt: TGTGCCAGCAGTGGAACCGGGGGTTCTTACACTGAAGCTTTCTTT

abundance: .
j_gene: TRBJ1-2
v_gene: TRBV2
d_gene: .
CDR3aa: CASSGYGTRDGYTF
CDR3nt: TGTGCCAGCAGTGGATACGGGACAAGGGATGGCTACACCTTC

abundance: once
j_gene: TRBJ2-3
v_gene: TRBV28
d_gene: TRBD2
CDR3aa: CASRYLRTSGGAGDTQYF
CDR3nt: TGTGCCAGCAGATACCTCCGGACTAGCGGGGGGGCGGGGGATACGCAGTATTTT

abundance: .
j_gene: TRBJ2-1
v_gene: TRBV10-1
d_gene: TRBD2
CDR3aa: CASLGIAGVINEQFF
CDR3nt: TGCGCCAGCCTCGGTATAGCGGGAGTGATCAATGAGCAGTTCTTC

abundance: once
j_gene: TRBJ2-5
v_gene: TRBV7-9
d_gene: .
CDR3aa: CASSFTRGSETQYF
CDR3nt: TGTGCCAGCAGCTTCACAAGGGGATCGGAGACCCAGTACTTC

abundance: .
j_gene: TRBJ2-1
v_gene: TRBV19
d_gene: TRBD1
CDR3aa: CASRFGTGYGNEQFF
CDR3nt: TGTGCCAGTAGGTTCGGGACAGGGTACGGCAATGAGCAGTTCTTC

abundance: .
j_gene: TRBJ1-6
v_gene: TRBV10-1
d_gene: .
CDR3aa: CASRSGGANSPLHF
CDR3nt: TGCGCCAGCAGGTCAGGAGGCGCGAATTCACCCCTCCACTTT

abundance: .
j_gene: TRBJ1-5
v_gene: TRBV6-2/TRBV6-3
d_gene: .
CDR3aa: CASSYHPTSNQPQHF
CDR3nt: TGTGCCAGCAGTTACCACCCAACCAGTAATCAGCCCCAGCATTTT

abundance: .
j_gene: TRBJ2-4
v_gene: TRBV7-3
d_gene: TRBD2
CDR3aa: CASSPGGSQNIQYF
CDR3nt: TGTGCCAGCAGCCCCGGGGGGAGCCAAAACATTCAGTACTTC

abundance: few
j_gene: TRBJ1-4
v_gene: TRBV5-4
d_gene: .
CDR3aa: CASSPFSGRANEKLFF
CDR3nt: TGTGCCAGCAGTCCCTTCTCCGGCAGGGCCAATGAAAAACTGTTTTTT

abundance: .
j_gene: TRBJ1-5
v_gene: TRBV7-2
d_gene: .
CDR3aa: CASSSGSIGNQPQHF
CDR3nt: TGTGCCAGCAGCTCCGGGAGTATCGGCAATCAGCCCCAGCATTTT

abundance: .
j_gene: TRBJ2-3
v_gene: TRBV2
d_gene: TRBD2
CDR3aa: CASSDQRGRSDTQYF
CDR3nt: TGTGCCAGCAGTGACCAGCGGGGGAGGTCAGATACGCAGTATTTT

abundance: .
j_gene: TRBJ2-1
v_gene: TRBV19
d_gene: .
CDR3aa: CASSSGGGRLF
CDR3nt: TGTGCCAGTAGTAGCGGGGGCGGGAGACTCTTC

abundance: .
j_gene: TRBJ1-2
v_gene: TRBV18
d_gene: TRBD1
CDR3aa: CASSPGQGGGYTF
CDR3nt: TGTGCCAGCTCACCCGGACAGGGAGGGGGCTACACCTTC

abundance: .
j_gene: TRBJ1-5
v_gene: TRBV19
d_gene: TRBD1
CDR3aa: CATADRAAPYSNQPQHF
CDR3nt: TGTGCCACCGCCGACAGGGCAGCACCATATAGCAATCAGCCCCAGCATTTT

abundance: .
j_gene: TRBJ2-3
v_gene: TRBV5-1
d_gene: .
CDR3aa: CASRLQPGSSTDTQYF
CDR3nt: TGCGCCAGCAGGTTACAGCCCGGGAGTTCGACAGATACGCAGTATTTT

abundance: .
j_gene: TRBJ2-5
v_gene: TRBV2
d_gene: .
CDR3aa: CASSGRTAQETQYF
CDR3nt: TGTGCCAGCAGTGGGCGGACAGCTCAAGAGACCCAGTACTTC

abundance: .
j_gene: TRBJ2-2
v_gene: TRBV11-3
d_gene: .
CDR3aa: CASEGGTPNTGELFF
CDR3nt: TGTGCCAGCGAGGGGGGGACCCCGAACACCGGGGAGCTGTTTTTT

abundance: .
j_gene: TRBJ1-5
v_gene: TRBV4-1
d_gene: .
CDR3aa: CASSPGFFQPQHF
CDR3nt: TGCGCCAGCAGCCCGGGGTTTTTCCAGCCCCAGCATTTT

abundance: .
j_gene: TRBJ1-4
v_gene: TRBV6-1
d_gene: .
CDR3aa: CASSESQGGEKLFF
CDR3nt: TGTGCCAGCAGTGAGTCCCAGGGTGGAGAAAAACTGTTTTTT